The sequence of this T cell receptor (beta chain) was determined in a study of beta chain features in type 1 diabetes. Notes on the study in general: The study found that naive, central memory and Treg TCRB repertoires appeared more similar in patients than in healthy donors.

Germline-derived CDR1 and CDR2 are SGHRS and YFSETQ. V shed 3 bases and J shed 4 bases, with 10 bases lying between them. This CDR3 has 13 amino acids. This clone has a handful of counts. Antigen specificity is unknown. This CDR3 is also generated by other DNA sequences in the sample. Of the isolated RNA, all was reverse transcribed, and so the sequenced material was expressed TCRB transcripts. Only in-frame clones appear in the TCRdb table, and some are missing; sequencing was by immunoSEQ multiplex PCR. The profile covers over 350,000 clones, with over 12% appearing a single time and approximately 0.02% taken by the ten largest.

The sequenced sample was naive CD4+ T cells from blood. The genes are TRBV5-1 and TRBJ2-5, with no clear D. This clonotype was sampled from a woman younger than 35 in good health. The CDR3: CASSSPGRETQYF. The DNA of the CDR3 is TGCGCCAGCAGCTCCCCCGGTAGAGAGACCCAGTACTTC.